The 30 T cell receptor beta chains below all came from one sample that was sequenced in a study of technical replicates of blood from a handful of donors. Sequencing used immunoSEQ multiplex PCR; TCRdb keeps in-frame clones, though not all of them. The sample lists tens of thousands of clones, around nine tenths occurring once. Sequenced: T cells isolated from PBMCs. All receptors derive from a human donor in good health.

V is TRBV5-6 and J is TRBJ2-1, with D possibly matching TRBD2 (5 bases). The V gene lost 1 base and the J gene lost 7 bases, with 18 bases spanning the gap. Germline CDR1 and CDR2: SGHDT and YYEEEE. There are 16 residues in the CDR3. The CDR3 coding sequence is TGTGCCAGCAGCTTGTTAACCGGGATGATAATAAATGAGCAGTTCTTC. It encodes CASSLLTGMIINEQFF.

The chain couples TRBV18 to TRBJ1-1; D possibly corresponds to TRBD1 (5 bases). CDR3 size: 12 residues. Trimming left V 5 bases short and J 11 bases short, with 15 bases between. Germline V CDR1 and CDR2: KGHSH, LQKENI. The chain's CDR3 is CASSLDREVAFF. CDR3 DNA: TGTGCCAGCTCATTAGACAGAGAAGTGGCTTTCTTT.

The chain joins TRBV2 to TRBJ2-3, with 9 bases identical to TRBD2. The CDR3 loop spans 16 amino acids. Trimming cost V 8 bases and J 1 base; bases outside gene matches: 10. Germline CDR1 reads SNHLY; CDR2 reads FYNNEI. The DNA for the CDR3 is TGTGCCAGCTCCGCGGGAGGGCTGTTCGGCACAGATACGCAGTATTTT. Translated, it gives CASSAGGLFGTDTQYF.

As to this clone: Other DNA sequences in the sample encode the same CDR3. The chain uses TRBV5-1 and TRBJ2-2; 8 bases align to TRBD1. The germline gives CDR1 SGHRS, CDR2 YFSETQ. The CDR3 contains 14 residues. Trimming at V came to 9 bases and at J to 1 base, leaving 5 bases not matched to a gene. CDR3: CATGTGENTGELFF. The CDR3 bases are TGCGCCACAGGGACAGGAGAGAACACCGGGGAGCTGTTTTTT. Variable domain in full (rest from reference TRBV5-1 and TRBJ2-2): KAGVTQTPRYLIKTRGQQVTLSCSPISGHRSVSWYQQTPGQGLQFLFEYFSETQRNKGNFPGRFSGRQFSNSRSEMNVSTLELGDSALYLCATGTGENTGELFFGEGSRLTVL.

The chain carries TRBV10-1 and TRBJ2-4, with D perhaps matching TRBD1 (6 bases). Germline CDR1 WNHNN, CDR2 SYGVQD (reference sequence). Trimming took off 4 bases at V and 2 bases at J, with 9 bases between the two ends. This CDR3 is 14 amino acids long. This chain's CDR3 is CASSGGGPKNIQYF. The DNA of the CDR3 is TGCGCCAGCAGTGGAGGGGGACCCAAAAACATTCAGTACTTC.

V and J are TRBV6-5 and TRBJ1-2; no firm D call. CDR1 is MNHEY, CDR2 SVGAGI, per germline. CDR3 length: 14 amino acids. V was trimmed by 3 bases and J by 1 base, leaving 9 bases between them. CDR3 amino acids: CASSYGRYNYGYTF. Written as DNA, the CDR3 is TGTGCCAGCAGTTATGGCAGATATAACTATGGCTACACCTTC.

The chain is built from TRBV15 and TRBJ1-5, with 9 bases fitting TRBD1. CDR3 length: 17 residues. V lost 3 bases to trimming and J lost 1 base; unmatched junction nucleotides: 7. Germline CDR1 is LNHNV and CDR2 is YYDKDF (reference sequence). The CDR3 region is CATSSFTGGESNQPQHF. The CDR3 coding sequence is TGTGCCACCAGCAGCTTTACAGGGGGCGAGAGCAATCAGCCCCAGCATTTT.

The chain uses TRBV28 and TRBJ2-5, with D perhaps TRBD2 (5 bases). V shed 3 bases and J shed 4 bases, with 15 bases lying between them. CDR3 length: 15 amino acids. CDR1 and CDR2 (germline): MDHEN, SYDVKM. In DNA, the CDR3 is TGTGCCAGCAGTTTCTCTACGGGATATGGAGAGACCCAGTACTTC. Its protein product is CASSFSTGYGETQYF.

This clone was detected only once. J is TRBJ2-5 and V is TRBV19, with D perhaps matching TRBD2 (5 bases). CDR3 length equals 12 residues. V was shortened by 8 bases and J by 2 bases, with 9 bases between the two germline ends. The V gene's germline CDR1 is LNHDA and CDR2 SQIVND (reference sequence). The CDR3 DNA is TGTGCCAGTCGTGGGGAGCAAGAGACCCAGTACTTC. Amino acid sequence: CASRGEQETQYF.

The chain couples TRBV7-9 to TRBJ1-3; possible D gene TRBD1, 5 bases. Germline-derived CDR1 and CDR2 are SEHNR and FQNEAQ (reference sequence). CDR3 size: 14 residues. V shed 6 bases and J shed 8 bases, with 17 bases lying between them. CDR3 nucleotide sequence: TGTGCCAGCAGTTTCCAGGGTAAATCGGACACCATATATTTT. It specifies CASSFQGKSDTIYF. Complete variable domain (other parts from reference TRBV7-9 and TRBJ1-3): DTGVSQNPRHKITKRGQNVTFRCDPISEHNRLYWYRQTLGQGPEFLTYFQNEAQLEKSRLLSDRFSAERPKGSFSTLEIQRTEQGDSAMYLCASSFQGKSDTIYFGEGSWLTVV.

The chain joins TRBV6-1 to TRBJ1-2, with 8 positions matching TRBD1. The V segment lost 2 bases and the J segment 8 bases; nucleotides outside the gene matches: 7. This CDR3 region has 14 residues. The germline gives CDR1 MNHNS, CDR2 SASEGT. DNA of the CDR3: TGTGCCAGCAGTGAATTCAGGGGGCCGGAAGGCTACACCTTC. It yields the protein CASSEFRGPEGYTF.

The chain combines TRBV28 with TRBJ1-1; the D is unclear. The CDR3 totals 13 residues. Germline lookup yields CDR1 MDHEN and CDR2 SYDVKM. Trimming took 2 bases from V and 8 from J, leaving 12 bases between them. CDR3 DNA: TGTGCCAGCAGTTTAACCCCGGGGAGGGAAGCTTTCTTT. It encodes CASSLTPGREAFF.

The rearrangement links TRBV7-9 to TRBJ2-5; D is undetermined. In germline, CDR1 is SEHNR, CDR2 FQNEAQ (reference sequence). V lost 2 bases to trimming and J lost 2 bases, with 9 bases between them. This CDR3 comprises 14 residues. The CDR3 sequence: CASSLSGMQETQYF. CDR3 in DNA: TGTGCCAGCAGCTTATCAGGAATGCAAGAGACCCAGTACTTC.

CDR3 bases: TGTGCCAGCAGCTTACAGGACAGGGGGCGCGAGACCCAGTACTTC. This gives the protein CASSLQDRGRETQYF. The chain combines TRBV11-2 with TRBJ2-5, with TRBD1 matching 11 bases. The V and J ends lost 2 bases and 5 bases, in that order; junction bases with no gene match: 4. CDR1 SGHAT and CDR2 FQNNGV come from the germline V gene. This CDR3 region has 15 residues.

CDR3 coding DNA: TGTGCCAGCAGTCCTTGGGGACAGGTGAACACTGAAGCTTTCTTT. It encodes CASSPWGQVNTEAFF. The chain uses TRBV25-1 and TRBJ1-1, with 8 bases that match TRBD1. V lost 5 bases and J lost 0; bases outside the gene matches: 5. CDR1 MGHDK and CDR2 SYGVNS come from the germline V gene. The CDR3 is 15 residues long.

This rearrangement joins TRBV28 to TRBJ2-1; D uncertain. The V end lost 5 bases, the J end lost 9 bases, and 8 bases lay between the germline ends. This CDR3 is built from 11 residues. Germline assignment: CDR1 MDHEN and CDR2 SYDVKM. The CDR3 bases are TGTGCCAGCAGTCCCCAATCTGAGCAGTTCTTC. Amino acid sequence: CASSPQSEQFF. Supplemented by reference TRBV28 and TRBJ2-1, the full variable domain reads DVKVTQSSRYLVKRTGEKVFLECVQDMDHENMFWYRQDPGLGLRLIYFSYDVKMKEKGDIPEGYSVSREKKERFSLILESASTNQTSMYLCASSPQSEQFFGPGTRLTVL.

This chain links TRBV6-5 with TRBJ2-1; 9 nucleotides match TRBD1. In germline, CDR1 is MNHEY, CDR2 SVGAGI. V shed 2 bases and J 7 bases; nucleotides not matched to a gene: 3. This CDR3 is 14 amino acids long. CDR3 DNA: TGTGCCAGCAGTTACGGACAGGGGACTAATGAGCAGTTCTTC. Its translation: CASSYGQGTNEQFF.

This chain connects TRBV6-5 to TRBJ2-1; D is ambiguous. This CDR3 comprises 12 residues. V lost 7 bases and J lost 5, with 9 bases in between. Germline values: CDR1 MNHEY, CDR2 SVGAGI. In nucleotides, the CDR3 is TGTGCCAGCACCACTACCGACAATGAGCAGTTCTTC. Residues: CASTTTDNEQFF.

The chain is built from TRBV30 and TRBJ1-2; D may be TRBD1 (5 bases). Germline V gives CDR1 GTSNPN, CDR2 SVGIG (reference sequence). The CDR3 is 16 residues long. Trimming pared 3 bases from V and 1 base from J, leaving 18 bases between. DNA of the CDR3: TGTGCCTGGAGGAAGGGGTTTGTTTCAGTTAACTATGGCTACACCTTC. Translating gives CAWRKGFVSVNYGYTF.

This clone came up a few times. This sequence joins TRBV29-1 and TRBJ1-5; TRBD1 matches 9 bases. Germline CDR1 reads SQVTM; CDR2 reads ANQGSEA. This CDR3 is built from 13 residues. V gave up 6 bases and J gave up 5 bases; unmatched junction bases: 5. For the CDR3, the DNA is TGCAGCGTGAGGGACAGGGCGGATCAGCCCCAGCATTTT. Translated, it gives CSVRDRADQPQHF.

The rearrangement links TRBV6-6 to TRBJ1-2; the D gene is possibly TRBD1 (6 bases). The CDR3 is made up of 15 amino acids. Trimming shortened V by 4 bases and J by 4 bases, and 16 bases separated the two germline ends. Germline CDR1 reads MNHNY; CDR2 reads SVGAGI (reference sequence). CDR3: CASSLTGGAPYGYTF. In DNA form, the CDR3 reads TGTGCCAGCAGTTTGACAGGTGGGGCTCCCTATGGCTACACCTTC.

This CDR3 is CASSRAGSSYNEQFF. Written as DNA, the CDR3 is TGTGCCAGCAGCCGAGCTGGGAGCTCCTACAATGAGCAGTTCTTC. The chain links TRBV7-8 to TRBJ2-1, with D possibly matching TRBD2 (5 bases). The CDR3 sequence is 15 residues long. In germline, CDR1 is SGHVS, CDR2 FQNEAQ. The V end lost 5 bases, the J end lost 0 bases, and 11 bases lay between the germline ends.

J is TRBJ2-1 and V is TRBV5-5, with D tentatively TRBD2 (5 bases). Trimming left V 3 bases short and J 4 bases short, with 17 bases between. CDR3 length equals 16 residues. Germline CDR1 SGHKS, CDR2 YYEKEE (reference sequence). Here the CDR3 reads CASSWAGGGSYNEQFF. CDR3 nucleotides: TGTGCCAGCAGCTGGGCAGGTGGCGGGTCTTACAATGAGCAGTTCTTC.

The rearrangement joins TRBV18 to TRBJ2-1; maybe TRBD2 (6 bases). The CDR3 extends over 17 amino acids. Germline CDR1 and CDR2: KGHSH and LQKENI. The germline V and J ends were trimmed by 9 bases and 5 bases, with 26 bases remaining between them. The CDR3 sequence is CASDGRGMRMDDNEQFF. The CDR3 bases are TGTGCCAGTGACGGACGGGGGATGAGAATGGACGACAATGAGCAGTTCTTC.

This chain links TRBV7-6 with TRBJ2-7; D remains unclear. V was clipped by 0 bases and J by 0 bases, with 6 bases between them. The CDR3 runs to 14 residues. Germline CDR1 SGHVS, CDR2 FNYEAQ. DNA for the CDR3: TGTGCCAGCAGCTTAGCGGGCAACTCCTACGAGCAGTACTTC. Protein product: CASSLAGNSYEQYF.

This sequence joins TRBV30 and TRBJ1-1; D is unresolved. This CDR3 is built from 12 residues. Germline assignment: CDR1 GTSNPN and CDR2 SVGIG (reference sequence). V lost 3 bases to trimming and J lost 11 bases, with 16 bases between them. The CDR3 sequence: CAWSTGEIAAFF. In DNA form, the CDR3 reads TGTGCCTGGAGCACCGGAGAAATTGCGGCTTTCTTT.

The J gene is TRBJ2-1, the V gene TRBV5-8, with 11 positions matching TRBD2. CDR1 SGHTS and CDR2 YDEGEE come from the germline V gene. The CDR3 has 17 amino acids. V trimming: 5 bases; J trimming: 0 bases; junction bases outside the gene matches: 7. The chain's CDR3 is CASSGLAGPLSYNEQFF. In DNA form, the CDR3 reads TGTGCCAGCAGTGGACTAGCGGGCCCCCTCTCCTACAATGAGCAGTTCTTC. The full variable domain, completed using reference TRBV5-8 and TRBJ2-1, is EAGVTQSPTHLIKTRGQQATLRCSPISGHTSVYWYQQALGLGLQFLLWYDEGEERNRGNFPPRFSGRQFPNYSSELNVNALELEDSALYLCASSGLAGPLSYNEQFFGPGTRLTVL.

The chain is built from TRBV7-9 and TRBJ2-2; 11 bases fit TRBD1. The V segment lost 5 bases and the J segment 4 bases; nucleotides outside the gene matches: 12. This CDR3 comprises 18 residues. The germline gives CDR1 SEHNR, CDR2 FQNEAQ (reference sequence). CDR3 loop: CASSPPDRGRVGTGELFF. The CDR3 DNA reads as TGTGCCAGCAGCCCCCCGGACAGGGGGCGCGTAGGCACCGGGGAGCTGTTTTTT.

The sample holds one count of this clone. The gene calls are TRBV18 and TRBJ2-7; 7 bases match TRBD1. Unmatched junction bases numbered 1, after V lost 3 bases and J lost 2 bases. The CDR3 spans 13 residues. Looked up from germline, CDR1 is KGHSH and CDR2 is LQKENI. CDR3 sequence: CASSPGTAYEQYF. CDR3 DNA: TGTGCCAGCTCACCTGGGACAGCCTACGAGCAGTACTTC.

This chain uses TRBV5-4 with TRBJ2-5; 16 bases are shared with TRBD2. Germline V gene lookup returns CDR1 SGHNT and CDR2 YYREEE (reference sequence). CDR3 size: 18 residues. J lost 4 bases, V lost 0 bases, and 6 bases had no gene match. DNA for the CDR3: TGTGCCAGCAGCTTGGTTGGGACTAGCGGGAGGGCCCCAGAGACCCAGTACTTC. Translation gives CASSLVGTSGRAPETQYF.